Listed below are T cell receptor beta chains from one sample, sequenced in a study of long-term antiretroviral therapy in people with HIV. Measured with immunoSEQ multiplex PCR; TCRdb has only the in-frame clones, and not every one. This sample has tens of thousands of clones, with around 82% found just once. Material: unsorted PBMCs, obtained 0.5 years after starting antiretroviral therapy. The receptors originated from a woman in her thirties or forties with HIV. Both conserved end residues are part of each CDR3. Fields, in order: clone size, J gene, CDR3 length, V gene, D gene, CDR3 DNA, CDR3 protein. The D gene is left open where the match is weak. Expanded clones are given a class, and other clones once, few, many or no size at all.

>NA|TRBJ2-7|16|TRBV5-6|TRBD2
TGTGCCAGCAGCTTGGATTTTTCTAGCGGGGGATACGAGCAGTACTTC
CASSLDFSSGGYEQYF
>few|TRBJ1-1|13|TRBV27|NA
TGTGCCAGCAGTTCTAGGATGAACACTGAAGCTTTCTTT
CASSSRMNTEAFF
>NA|TRBJ1-1|13|TRBV13|NA
TGTGCCAGCAGCCAAATCGGGTTACCTGAAGCTTTCTTT
CASSQIGLPEAFF
>NA|TRBJ1-2|13|TRBV4-2|NA
TGTGCCAGCAGCCAAGATAGGTCTGAAGGCTACACCTTC
CASSQDRSEGYTF
>NA|TRBJ1-2|14|TRBV5-4|NA
TGTGCCAGCAGCTTGGTTAGTTCTAACTATGGCTACACCTTC
CASSLVSSNYGYTF
>NA|TRBJ2-1|14|TRBV10-3|NA
TGTGCCATCGCGGGGGCAGGGGCTTACAATGAGCAGTTCTTC
CAIAGAGAYNEQFF
>NA|TRBJ1-5|15|TRBV9|NA
TGTGCCAGCAGCGTCCGAGGCATTGGCAATCAGCCCCAGCATTTT
CASSVRGIGNQPQHF
>NA|TRBJ2-2|16|TRBV7-6|NA
TGTGCCAGCAGCTTAGAAGCGGCGGGGGCCACCGGGGAGCTGTTTTTT
CASSLEAAGATGELFF
>NA|TRBJ2-4|14|TRBV6-5|TRBD1
TGTGCCAGCAGACCAGACAGGGTCCAAAACATTCAGTACTTC
CASRPDRVQNIQYF
>NA|TRBJ2-5|15|TRBV27|TRBD1
TGTGCCAGCAGTTGGGGCAGGGGGAATCAAGAGACCCAGTACTTC
CASSWGRGNQETQYF
>NA|TRBJ2-7|12|TRBV11-3|NA
TGTGCCAGCAGCTCAGAGTTTGGGGGGCAGTACTTC
CASSSEFGGQYF
>few|TRBJ1-3|15|TRBV4-3|NA
TGCGCCAGCAGCCAAGCTAGGGCCACTGGAAACACCATATATTTT
CASSQARATGNTIYF
>NA|TRBJ1-2|19|TRBV28|TRBD1
TGTGCCAGCAGTTTATTGGCCCCCCGACAGGGGCCCCTTCCCTATGGCTACACCTTC
CASSLLAPRQGPLPYGYTF
>NA|TRBJ1-6|13|TRBV7-3|NA
TGTGCCAGCAGCTTAAGCCGGAATTCACCCCTCCACTTT
CASSLSRNSPLHF
>NA|TRBJ2-2|14|TRBV7-9|NA
TGTGCCAGCAGCTTAGCAGCGGCTGGCGGGGAGCTGTTTTTT
CASSLAAAGGELFF
>large|TRBJ1-1|16|TRBV14|NA
TGTGCCAGCAGCCTGATCGGGACAACTATGAACACTGAAGCTTTCTTT
CASSLIGTTMNTEAFF
>NA|TRBJ1-2|13|TRBV29-1|NA
TGCAGCGCTCCGGCTAGCCCGTTCTATGGCTACACCTTC
CSAPASPFYGYTF
>NA|TRBJ2-1|11|TRBV20-1|NA
TGCAGTGCTACTCGCTTCAATGAGCAGTTCTTC
CSATRFNEQFF
>NA|TRBJ1-1|13|TRBV5-6|NA
TGTGCCAGCAGCTTGGGGGTAGTGGGTGGAGCTTTCTTT
CASSLGVVGGAFF
>NA|TRBJ2-3|15|TRBV13|TRBD1
TGTGCCAGCAGCTTGAGACAGGGGGCAACAGATACGCAGTATTTT
CASSLRQGATDTQYF
>NA|TRBJ1-2|13|TRBV30|NA
TGTGCCTGGAGTGACCGAGACAGCTATGGCTACACCTTC
CAWSDRDSYGYTF
>NA|TRBJ1-4|15|TRBV6-6|TRBD1
TGTGCCAGCAGATTCGGACAGGGCACTAATGAAAAACTGTTTTTT
CASRFGQGTNEKLFF
>few|TRBJ2-7|12|TRBV7-2|TRBD1
TGTGCCGGGCCGGGACAGGACTACGAGCAGTACTTC
CAGPGQDYEQYF
>few|TRBJ1-5|12|TRBV27|NA
TGTGCCAGCAGTTCCCGCAATCAGCCCCAGCATTTT
CASSSRNQPQHF
>NA|TRBJ2-1|15|TRBV5-1|NA
TGCGCCAGCAGTTGGGGGACTGGCGTCCAGGAAAGTGGGTTCTTC
CASSWGTGVQESGFF
>NA|TRBJ2-7|13|TRBV4-2|NA
TGTGCCAGCAGCCGGATGGCGGGGACCGAGCAGTACTTC
CASSRMAGTEQYF
>NA|TRBJ2-5|9|TRBV6-1|NA
TGTGCCAGCAGTGAAGCGACGTACTTC
CASSEATYF
>NA|TRBJ1-3|14|TRBV7-2|NA
TGTGCCAGCAGCCCACAGCCATATGGAAACACCATATATTTT
CASSPQPYGNTIYF
>few|TRBJ1-2|12|TRBV2|NA
TGTGCCAGCAGTCCACAGGGTTATGGCTACACCTTC
CASSPQGYGYTF
>NA|TRBJ1-5|15|TRBV28|NA
TGTGCCAGCAGCTCGGAGGCCAGGGGTAATCAGCCCCAGCATTTT
CASSSEARGNQPQHF
>NA|TRBJ2-7|16|TRBV5-6|NA
TGTGCCAGCAGCCTATTTTTATTGGGGCAGTTCTACGAGCAGTACTTC
CASSLFLLGQFYEQYF
>NA|TRBJ2-7|16|TRBV11-1|TRBD1
TGTGCCAGCAGCTCCCCCGATCCGGACAGGTCATACGAGCAGTACTTC
CASSSPDPDRSYEQYF
>NA|TRBJ2-7|14|TRBV28|NA
TGTGCCAGCAGGTCGGGGGGCGGTTTCTACGAGCAGTACTTC
CASRSGGGFYEQYF
>NA|TRBJ2-3|16|TRBV15|NA
TGTGCCACCAGCAGAGATTGGAGGGCAAACACAGATACGCAGTATTTT
CATSRDWRANTDTQYF
>NA|TRBJ2-3|17|TRBV29-1|NA
TGCAGCTCGTGTGGGGGATCGGCGGGCGAATGCACAGATACGCAGTATTTT
CSSCGGSAGECTDTQYF
>few|TRBJ1-5|14|TRBV7-2|NA
TGTGCCAGCACCGGTTTAACGGGTAATCAGCCCCAGCATTTT
CASTGLTGNQPQHF
>NA|TRBJ1-5|17|TRBV10-3|TRBD1
TGTGCCATCAGTTCCGGGACAGGGGGGACCAGCAATCAGCCCCAGCATTTT
CAISSGTGGTSNQPQHF
>NA|TRBJ2-5|13|TRBV2|NA
TGTGCCAGCAGTGCTCAAAGGGAAGAGACCCAGTACTTC
CASSAQREETQYF
>NA|TRBJ1-3|15|TRBV7-2|NA
TGTGCCAGCAGCTTAGGGGCAGGGTACGGAAACACCATATATTTT
CASSLGAGYGNTIYF
>NA|TRBJ1-2|14|TRBV18|NA
TGTGCCAGCTCATCGACAGGAGATACTAGTGGCTACACCTTC
CASSSTGDTSGYTF
>NA|TRBJ1-4|15|TRBV18|NA
TGTGCCAGCTCACCACCAGAACAGGGAGGAGGGAAACTGTTTTTT
CASSPPEQGGGKLFF
>NA|TRBJ2-7|14|TRBV5-6|NA
TGTGCCAGCAGCTTCGGGACATCAGCCCCCGAGCAGTACTTC
CASSFGTSAPEQYF